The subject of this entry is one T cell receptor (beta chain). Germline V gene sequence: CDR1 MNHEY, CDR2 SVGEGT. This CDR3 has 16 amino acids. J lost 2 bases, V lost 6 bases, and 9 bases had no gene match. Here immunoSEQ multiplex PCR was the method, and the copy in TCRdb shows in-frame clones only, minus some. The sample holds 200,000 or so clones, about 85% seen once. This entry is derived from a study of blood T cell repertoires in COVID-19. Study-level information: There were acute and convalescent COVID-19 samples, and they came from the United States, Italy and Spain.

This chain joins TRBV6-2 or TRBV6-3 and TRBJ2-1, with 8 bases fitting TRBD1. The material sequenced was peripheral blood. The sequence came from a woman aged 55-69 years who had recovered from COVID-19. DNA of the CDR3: TGTGCCAGCAGACCTGCCCCGGACAGGGCCTACAATGAGCAGTTCTTC. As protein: CASRPAPDRAYNEQFF.